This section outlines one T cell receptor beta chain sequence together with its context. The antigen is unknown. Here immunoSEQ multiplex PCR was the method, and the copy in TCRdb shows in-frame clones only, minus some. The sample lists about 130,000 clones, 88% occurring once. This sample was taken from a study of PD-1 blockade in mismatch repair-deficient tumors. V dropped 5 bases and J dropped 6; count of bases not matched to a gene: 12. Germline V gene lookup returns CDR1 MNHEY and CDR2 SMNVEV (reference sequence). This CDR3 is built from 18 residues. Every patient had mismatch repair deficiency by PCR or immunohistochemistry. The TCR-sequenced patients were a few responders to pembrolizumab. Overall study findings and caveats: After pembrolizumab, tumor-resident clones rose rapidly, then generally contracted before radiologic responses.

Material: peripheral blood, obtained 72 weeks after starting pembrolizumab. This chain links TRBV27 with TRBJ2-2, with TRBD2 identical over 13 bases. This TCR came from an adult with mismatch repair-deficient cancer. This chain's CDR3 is CASSGGLAGVLRAGELFF. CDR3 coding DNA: TGTGCCAGCAGTGGCGGACTAGCGGGAGTGCTCCGGGCCGGGGAGCTGTTTTTT.